Sequencing of this TCR beta chain was carried out in a study of vaccination effects on CD4 cells after COVID-19. In the ViraFEST assay, antigen-specific CD4+ clonotypes were identified by expansion after peptide-pool stimulation. CD4+ T cell isolation took place after about nine days of culture. Vaccinated participants had no history of SARS-CoV-2 infection and tested negative for nucleocapsid antibodies. With regard to this clone: The antigen is unknown.

In germline, CDR1 is SGHNT, CDR2 YYREEE (reference sequence). The CDR3 consists of 15 residues. Trimming left V 4 bases short and J 0 bases short, with 13 bases between. Repertoires were generated with immunoSEQ multiplex PCR, while TCRdb's copy carries only in-frame clones and drops some. The sample includes over 30,000 clones, around 67% of them seen just once. The sequence was collected from a human donor who received a COVID-19 vaccine. The material was CD4+ T cells from PBMCs cultured with SARS-CoV-2 spike peptides, obtained before COVID-19 vaccination. The chain is built from TRBV5-4 and TRBJ1-1; tentatively, D is TRBD1 (6 bases). The CDR3 loop reads CASSANREMNTEAFF. For the CDR3, the DNA is TGTGCCAGCAGCGCAAACAGGGAAATGAACACTGAAGCTTTCTTT.